This record concerns one T cell receptor (beta chain) sequence. V dropped 5 bases and J dropped 5 bases, with 9 bases sitting between them. This CDR3 is 12 amino acids long. Germline V gives CDR1 MNHEY, CDR2 SMNVEV (reference sequence). This sample stems from a study of blood T cells in healthy people across ages. The use of a sample-barcoded 5' primer and a J-beta primer mix characterized a second PCR of roughly 6 to 11 cycles. TCRdb reprocessed the 5' RACE reads with MiXCR, giving one entry per CDR3 protein. Among about 1.8 million distinct CDR3 sequences, 49% were seen once, and the ten largest hold approximately 2.1%.

This clonotype was sampled from a woman aged 40 to 55 in good health. The chain has TRBV27 and TRBJ1-2; no firm D call. Sequenced input: blood. The CDR3 protein is CASSMDLYGYTF. As DNA, the CDR3 is TGTGCCAGCAGTATGGACTTATATGGCTACACCTTC.